This T cell receptor beta chain derives from a study of cytomegalovirus exposure and HLA in healthy donors. Overall study findings and caveats: A classifier reportedly called cytomegalovirus status with high sensitivity and specificity. According to the study, around 180 TCR beta chains were cytomegalovirus-associated.

Concerning this clone itself: Antigen specificity is unknown.

The germline gives CDR1 MNHEY, CDR2 SVGAGI. The V end was cut by 2 bases, the J end by 4 bases, with 17 bases between. The CDR3 loop spans 16 amino acids. Assay: immunoSEQ multiplex PCR; the TCRdb copy retains only in-frame clones and omits some. The profile shows approximately 180,000 clones, 86% of them singletons. The sequence was obtained from a man aged 18 to 29 in good health and CMV-seropositive. Material: PBMCs. The V call is TRBV6-5, the J call TRBJ1-2, with D tentatively TRBD1 (6 bases). Here the CDR3 reads CASSYQSGHLSYGYTF. The CDR3 DNA is TGTGCCAGCAGTTACCAATCGGGACACCTTTCCTATGGCTACACCTTC.